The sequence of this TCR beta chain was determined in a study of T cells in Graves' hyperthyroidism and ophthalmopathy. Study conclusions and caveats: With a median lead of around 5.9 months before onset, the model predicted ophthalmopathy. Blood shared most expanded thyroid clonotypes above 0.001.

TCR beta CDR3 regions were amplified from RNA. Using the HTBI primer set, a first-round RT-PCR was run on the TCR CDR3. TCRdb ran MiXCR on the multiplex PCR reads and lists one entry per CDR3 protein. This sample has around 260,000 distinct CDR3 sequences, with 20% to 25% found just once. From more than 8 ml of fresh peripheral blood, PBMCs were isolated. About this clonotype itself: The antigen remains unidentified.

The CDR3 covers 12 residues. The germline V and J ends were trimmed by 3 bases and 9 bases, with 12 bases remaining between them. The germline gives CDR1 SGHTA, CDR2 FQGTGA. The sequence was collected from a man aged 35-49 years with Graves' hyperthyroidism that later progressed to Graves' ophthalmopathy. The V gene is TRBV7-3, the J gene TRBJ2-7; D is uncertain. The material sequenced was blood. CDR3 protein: CASSFTRVGQYF. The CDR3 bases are TGTGCCAGCAGCTTCACCCGCGTGGGGCAGTACTTC.